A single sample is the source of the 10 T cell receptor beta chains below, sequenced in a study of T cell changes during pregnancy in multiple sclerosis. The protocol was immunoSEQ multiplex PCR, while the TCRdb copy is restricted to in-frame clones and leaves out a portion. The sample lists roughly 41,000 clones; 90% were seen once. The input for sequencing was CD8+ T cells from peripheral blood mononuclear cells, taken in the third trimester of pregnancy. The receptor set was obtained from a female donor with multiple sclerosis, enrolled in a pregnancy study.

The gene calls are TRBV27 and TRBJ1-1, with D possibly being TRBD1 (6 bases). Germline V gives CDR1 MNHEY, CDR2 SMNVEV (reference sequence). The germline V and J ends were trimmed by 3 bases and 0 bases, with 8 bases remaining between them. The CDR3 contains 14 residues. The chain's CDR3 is CASSFGQMNTEAFF. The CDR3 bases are TGTGCCAGCAGTTTCGGACAGATGAACACTGAAGCTTTCTTT.

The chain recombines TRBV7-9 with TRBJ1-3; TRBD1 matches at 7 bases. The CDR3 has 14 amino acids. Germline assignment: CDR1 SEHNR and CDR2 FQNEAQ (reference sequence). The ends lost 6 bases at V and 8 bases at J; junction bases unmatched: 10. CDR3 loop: CASSQSEGAYTIYF. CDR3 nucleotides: TGTGCCAGCAGTCAGTCAGAGGGGGCCTACACCATATATTTT. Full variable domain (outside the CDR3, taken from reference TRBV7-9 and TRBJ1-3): DTGVSQNPRHKITKRGQNVTFRCDPISEHNRLYWYRQTLGQGPEFLTYFQNEAQLEKSRLLSDRFSAERPKGSFSTLEIQRTEQGDSAMYLCASSQSEGAYTIYFGEGSWLTVV.

CDR3 DNA: TGTGCCAGCAGTGAAACAGGGTTAGGTCAGCCCCAGCATTTT. As protein: CASSETGLGQPQHF. This chain uses TRBV2 with TRBJ1-5; D is possibly TRBD1 (6 bases). The CDR3 has 14 residues. The V gene's germline CDR1 is SNHLY and CDR2 FYNNEI. The germline V and J ends were trimmed by 2 bases and 6 bases, with 11 bases remaining between them.

The CDR3 bases are TGTGCCAGCAGTGAAACGGGGGAGCAGTACTTC. Translating it yields CASSETGEQYF. The V and J genes are TRBV6-6 and TRBJ2-7; TRBD2 is a possible D gene (5 bases). There are 11 residues in the CDR3. In germline, CDR1 is MNHNY, CDR2 SVGAGI (reference sequence). V lost 5 bases and J 7 bases, leaving 9 bases between the germline ends.

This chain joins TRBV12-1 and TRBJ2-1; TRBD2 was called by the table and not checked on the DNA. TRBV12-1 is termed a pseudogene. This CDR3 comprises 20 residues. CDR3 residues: CASSCKTAGLAESSYNEQFF. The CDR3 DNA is TGTGCCAGCAGCTGTAAAACTGCGGGACTAGCGGAGTCCTCCTACAATGAGCAGTTCTTC.

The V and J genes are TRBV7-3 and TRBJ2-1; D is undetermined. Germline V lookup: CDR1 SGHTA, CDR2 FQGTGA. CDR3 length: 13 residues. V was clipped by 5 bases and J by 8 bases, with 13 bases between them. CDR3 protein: CASSPLGTDEQFF. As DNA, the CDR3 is TGTGCCAGCAGCCCCCTTGGTACGGATGAGCAGTTCTTC.

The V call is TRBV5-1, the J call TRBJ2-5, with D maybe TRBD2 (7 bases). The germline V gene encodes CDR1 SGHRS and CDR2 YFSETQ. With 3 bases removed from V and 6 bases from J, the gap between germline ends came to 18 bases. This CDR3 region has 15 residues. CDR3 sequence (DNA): TGCGCCAGCAGCTACCTAGGTGGGGGGGCGAAGACCCAGTACTTC. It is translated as CASSYLGGGAKTQYF. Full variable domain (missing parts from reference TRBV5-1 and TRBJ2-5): KAGVTQTPRYLIKTRGQQVTLSCSPISGHRSVSWYQQTPGQGLQFLFEYFSETQRNKGNFPGRFSGRQFSNSRSEMNVSTLELGDSALYLCASSYLGGGAKTQYFGPGTRLLVL.

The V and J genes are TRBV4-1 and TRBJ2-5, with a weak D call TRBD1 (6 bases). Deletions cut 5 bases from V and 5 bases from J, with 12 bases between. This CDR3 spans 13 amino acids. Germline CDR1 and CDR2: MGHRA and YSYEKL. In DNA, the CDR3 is TGCGCCAGCAGCTACAGGGAAACGGAGACCCAGTACTTC. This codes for CASSYRETETQYF.

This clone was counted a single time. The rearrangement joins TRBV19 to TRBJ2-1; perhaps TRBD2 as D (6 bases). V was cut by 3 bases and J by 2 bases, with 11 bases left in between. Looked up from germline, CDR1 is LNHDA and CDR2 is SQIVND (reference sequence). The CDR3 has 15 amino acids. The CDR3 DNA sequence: TGTGCCAGTAGTATGGCGGGGAGTGCCTACAATGAGCAGTTCTTC. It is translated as CASSMAGSAYNEQFF. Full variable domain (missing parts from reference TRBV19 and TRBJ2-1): DGGITQSPKYLFRKEGQNVTLSCEQNLNHDAMYWYRQDPGQGLRLIYYSQIVNDFQKGDIAEGYSVSREKKESFPLTVTSAQKNPTAFYLCASSMAGSAYNEQFFGPGTRLTVL.

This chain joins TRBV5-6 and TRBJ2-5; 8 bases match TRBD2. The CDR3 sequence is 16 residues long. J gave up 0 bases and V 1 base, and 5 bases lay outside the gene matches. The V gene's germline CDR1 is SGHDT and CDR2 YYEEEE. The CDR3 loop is CASSLPSGGHQETQYF. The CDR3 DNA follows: TGTGCCAGCAGCTTGCCCAGCGGGGGCCACCAAGAGACCCAGTACTTC.